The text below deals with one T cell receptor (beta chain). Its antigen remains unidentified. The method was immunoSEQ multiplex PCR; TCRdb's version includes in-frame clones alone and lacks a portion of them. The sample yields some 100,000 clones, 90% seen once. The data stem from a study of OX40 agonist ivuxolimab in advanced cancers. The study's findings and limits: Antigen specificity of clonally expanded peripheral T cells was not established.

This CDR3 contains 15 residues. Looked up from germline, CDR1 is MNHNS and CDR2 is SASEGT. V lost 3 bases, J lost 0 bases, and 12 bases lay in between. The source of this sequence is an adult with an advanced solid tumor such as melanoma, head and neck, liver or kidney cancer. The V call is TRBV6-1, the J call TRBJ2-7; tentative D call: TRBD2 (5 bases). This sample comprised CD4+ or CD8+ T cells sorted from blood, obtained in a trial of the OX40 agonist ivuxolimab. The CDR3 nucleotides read TGTGCCAGCAGTGAGGCTAGCACCGGCTCCTACGAGCAGTACTTC. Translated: CASSEASTGSYEQYF.